Sequencing of this T cell receptor beta chain was carried out in a study of blood T cell repertoires in COVID-19. Background on the study: Material from acute and convalescent COVID-19 was sourced from the United States, Italy and Spain. The cDNA or gDNA used as material had been derived from T cells, B-cell-depleted T cells, or PBMCs.

Authors' data handling: The authors estimated nucleated cell counts from reference gene primer amplification. TCRdb keeps only in-frame clones here, not all; method: immunoSEQ multiplex PCR. The V and J calls and the clone size are those of that table, but D and trimming were determined from the DNA. Of fewer than 90,000 clones listed, 88% were seen once; the top ten hold under 0.6%. This clone has a handful of counts. CDR3 size: 16 residues. In germline, CDR1 is SGHNT, CDR2 YYREEE (reference sequence). V gave up 1 base and J gave up 3 bases; unmatched junction bases: 5. The rearrangement uses TRBV5-4 and TRBJ1-3, with 9 positions matching TRBD1. The material sequenced was peripheral blood. The TCR sequence derives from a man aged 55 to 70 with acute or convalescent COVID-19. In DNA form, the CDR3 reads TGTGCCAGCAGCTTGTCCGACAGGGGGGATGGAAACACCATATATTTT. Its protein product is CASSLSDRGDGNTIYF.